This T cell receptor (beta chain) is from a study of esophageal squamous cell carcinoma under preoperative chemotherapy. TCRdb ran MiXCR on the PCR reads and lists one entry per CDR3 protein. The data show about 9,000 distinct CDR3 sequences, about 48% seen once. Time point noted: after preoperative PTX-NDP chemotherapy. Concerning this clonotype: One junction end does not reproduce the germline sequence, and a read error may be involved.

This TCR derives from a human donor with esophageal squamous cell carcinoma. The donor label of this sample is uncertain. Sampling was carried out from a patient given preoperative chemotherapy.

CDR3 coding DNA: TGTGCCAGCAGTTCCGGGGGGACTCCCAAAAACACTCAGTATTTC. It encodes CASSSGGTPKNTQYF. The rearrangement links TRBV6-5 to TRBJ2-3, with 7 bases matching TRBD2. The CDR3 loop spans 15 amino acids. CDR1 and CDR2 from the germline V gene are MNHEY and SVGAGI.